This entry lists 30 T cell receptor beta chains sequenced from one sample in a study of control samples from healthy donors and cancer patients. Clones were read by immunoSEQ multiplex PCR, and TCRdb kept only the in-frame ones, dropping some. The top ten clones hold approximately 7.9% of a sample with more than 80,000 clones, approximately 93% of them seen once. What was sequenced was blood. These receptors originate from a man aged 18 to 35 in good health.

The chain links TRBV28 to TRBJ2-3, with D tentatively TRBD2 (6 bases). The length of the CDR3 is 12 residues. The V end was cut by 7 bases, the J end by 11 bases, with 16 bases between. CDR1 is MDHEN, CDR2 SYDVKM, per germline. As DNA, the CDR3 is TGTGCCAGCAACAGCCGGACGGGGGAGCAGTATTTT. As protein: CASNSRTGEQYF.

This clone was seen a handful of times. The chain couples TRBV4-1 to TRBJ2-7; the D call may be TRBD1 or TRBD2 (5 bases each). Germline loops: CDR1 MGHRA, CDR2 YSYEKL. This CDR3 has 15 residues. The V end was cut by 3 bases, the J end by 2 bases, with 14 bases between. The CDR3 loop is CASSQGEYPTYEQYF. The DNA of the CDR3 is TGCGCCAGCAGCCAGGGGGAGTACCCTACCTACGAGCAGTACTTC.

CDR3 loop: CASSLKPGTGRSGNTIYF. The CDR3 DNA sequence: TGTGCCAGCAGCTTAAAACCGGGGACAGGCCGCTCTGGAAACACCATATATTTT. The rearrangement uses TRBV7-9 and TRBJ1-3; 8 nucleotides agree with TRBD1. J was trimmed by 0 bases and V by 2 bases; bases with no gene match: 9. The germline CDR1 and CDR2 sequences are SEHNR and FQNEAQ (reference sequence). CDR3 length equals 18 residues.

The chain links TRBV7-9 to TRBJ2-7, with a possible D match to TRBD1 (6 bases). Germline values: CDR1 SEHNR, CDR2 FQNEAQ (reference sequence). The CDR3 contains 12 residues. Trimming removed 7 bases from V and 3 bases from J, with 10 bases in between. The CDR3 sequence is CASTNRDYEQYF. As DNA, the CDR3 is TGTGCCAGCACAAACAGGGACTACGAGCAGTACTTC.

The chain combines TRBV7-2 with TRBJ1-2; D possibly corresponds to TRBD1 (5 bases). CDR3 size: 14 residues. V dropped 5 bases and J dropped 9 bases, with 19 bases sitting between them. CDR1 is SGHTA and CDR2 is FQGNSA in the germline V gene. The CDR3 here is CASSPLRGLDRYTF. The CDR3 region has the DNA TGTGCCAGCAGCCCCCTGAGGGGACTAGATCGCTACACCTTC.

The chain is built from TRBV30 and TRBJ2-5, with TRBD1 matching 9 bases. Per the germline V gene, CDR1 is GTSNPN and CDR2 is SVGIG (reference sequence). V shed 3 bases and J 6 bases; nucleotides not matched to a gene: 5. This CDR3 region has 13 residues. The CDR3 spells CAWRLGQGQTQYF. In DNA, the CDR3 is TGTGCCTGGAGGCTGGGACAGGGACAGACCCAGTACTTC. The whole variable domain, filled in from reference TRBV30 and TRBJ2-5, reads SQTIHQWPATLVQPVGSPLSLECTVEGTSNPNLYWYRQAAGRGLQLLFYSVGIGQISSEVPQNLSASRPQDRQFILSSKKLLLSDSGFYLCAWRLGQGQTQYFGPGTRLLVL.

The CDR3 region is CASSFSGQGPSVYEQYF. The CDR3 DNA follows: TGTGCCAGCAGCTTTTCCGGACAGGGACCTTCGGTCTACGAGCAGTACTTC. This sequence joins TRBV7-9 and TRBJ2-7; 8 bases map to TRBD1. The germline V gene encodes CDR1 SEHNR and CDR2 FQNEAQ (reference sequence). V trimming: 3 bases; J trimming: 3 bases; junction bases outside the gene matches: 13. CDR3 size: 17 residues.

CDR3 sequence: CASSMDPSNQPQHF. For the CDR3, the DNA is TGCGCCAGCAGCATGGACCCCAGCAATCAGCCCCAGCATTTT. The V call is TRBV5-1, the J call TRBJ1-5; D remains unclear. In germline, CDR1 is SGHRS, CDR2 YFSETQ. The CDR3 has 14 amino acids. The V end was cut by 4 bases, the J end by 1 base, with 9 bases between. Filled out from reference TRBV5-1 and TRBJ1-5, the complete variable domain reads KAGVTQTPRYLIKTRGQQVTLSCSPISGHRSVSWYQQTPGQGLQFLFEYFSETQRNKGNFPGRFSGRQFSNSRSEMNVSTLELGDSALYLCASSMDPSNQPQHFGDGTRLSIL.

This clone is termed medium-sized. The chain joins TRBV25-1 to TRBJ2-1, with TRBD2 identical over 14 bases. This CDR3 region has 16 residues. The trim removed 8 bases at V and 7 bases at J, leaving 10 bases unmatched. The germline V gene encodes CDR1 MGHDK and CDR2 SYGVNS. CDR3 region: CASGDGTSGSTNEQFF. The CDR3 coding sequence is TGTGCCAGCGGGGACGGGACTAGCGGGAGTACTAATGAGCAGTTCTTC.

This clone was observed a handful of times. This chain links TRBV11-2 with TRBJ2-1, with D tentatively TRBD2 (5 bases). Germline loops: CDR1 SGHAT, CDR2 FQNNGV. The length of the CDR3 is 14 residues. Trimming took 3 bases from V and 6 from J, leaving 12 bases between them. CDR3: CASSLGLAINEQFF. As DNA, the CDR3 is TGTGCCAGCAGCTTGGGTCTAGCAATCAATGAGCAGTTCTTC.

The rearrangement uses TRBV18 and TRBJ2-5; D gene uncertain. Per the germline V gene, CDR1 is KGHSH and CDR2 is LQKENI. The V end lost 3 bases, the J end lost 0 bases, and 2 bases lay between the germline ends. This CDR3 comprises 12 residues. The CDR3 sequence: CASSPYQETQYF. Here the CDR3 DNA reads TGTGCCAGCTCACCGTACCAAGAGACCCAGTACTTC.

The rearrangement joins TRBV4-2 to TRBJ2-6; D is perhaps TRBD1 (6 bases). V shed 4 bases and J shed 4 bases, with 29 bases lying between them. Germline CDR1 and CDR2: LGHNA and YNFKEQ. The CDR3 contains 21 residues. The CDR3 reads CASSPADIGQGPLGGANVLTF. CDR3 DNA: TGTGCCAGCAGCCCGGCCGATATTGGGCAGGGGCCCCTAGGAGGGGCCAACGTCCTGACTTTC.

This clone was counted only a few times. The chain employs TRBV19 and TRBJ1-1; D gene unclear. This CDR3 is built from 11 residues. The germline V and J ends were trimmed by 7 bases and 1 base, with 4 bases remaining between them. CDR1 and CDR2 from the germline V gene are LNHDA and SQIVND (reference sequence). The chain's CDR3 is CASKGNTEAFF. In nucleotides, the CDR3 is TGTGCCAGTAAGGGGAACACTGAAGCTTTCTTT.

This clone was seen only once. The chain uses TRBV19 and TRBJ1-1, with D unresolved. Germline values: CDR1 LNHDA, CDR2 SQIVND (reference sequence). The CDR3 contains 14 residues. With 3 bases removed from V and 4 bases from J, the gap between germline ends came to 12 bases. The CDR3 here is CASSIRRAATEAFF. The CDR3 nucleotides are TGTGCCAGTAGTATTCGGCGGGCTGCCACTGAAGCTTTCTTT.

This rearrangement joins TRBV27 to TRBJ1-5; 7 nucleotides line up with TRBD1. The length of the CDR3 is 15 residues. J gave up 4 bases and V 5 bases, and 8 bases lay outside the gene matches. Germline CDR1 is MNHEY and CDR2 is SMNVEV (reference sequence). CDR3: CASSLRPGQNQPQHF. CDR3 coding DNA: TGTGCCAGCAGTCTACGTCCGGGACAGAATCAGCCCCAGCATTTT.

The J gene is TRBJ2-2, the V gene TRBV28; maybe TRBD2 (6 bases). The germline CDR1 and CDR2 sequences are MDHEN and SYDVKM. The CDR3 spans 18 residues. V was trimmed by 5 bases and J by 2 bases, leaving 21 bases between them. The CDR3 spells CASSPRGTGRLNTGELFF. The CDR3 bases are TGTGCCAGCAGTCCCCGAGGGACTGGCCGATTAAACACCGGGGAGCTGTTTTTT.

The rearrangement links TRBV29-1 to TRBJ1-1, with D unresolved. CDR3 length equals 12 residues. Trimming took 0 bases from V and 7 from J, leaving 9 bases between them. Germline CDR1 SQVTM, CDR2 ANQGSEA. The CDR3 region is CSVEEAGSEAFF. The CDR3 DNA follows: TGCAGCGTTGAAGAGGCCGGGAGTGAAGCTTTCTTT.

The CDR3 region is CASVRDTDGWMNTEAFF. Here the CDR3 DNA reads TGTGCCAGCGTCCGGGACACGGACGGGTGGATGAACACTGAAGCTTTCTTT. The V and J genes are TRBV4-2 and TRBJ1-1; weak D call: TRBD1 (6 bases). CDR1 is LGHNA, CDR2 YNFKEQ, per germline. Trimming took 8 bases from V and 0 from J, leaving 22 bases between them. CDR3 length equals 17 residues.

V usage is TRBV11-2 and J usage is TRBJ1-2, with D hard to call. The CDR3 is made up of 12 amino acids. Germline CDR1 SGHAT, CDR2 FQNNGV. V was clipped by 3 bases and J by 10 bases, with 12 bases between them. CDR3 nucleotide sequence: TGTGCCAGCAGCTTTTCTGGAACGGACTACACCTTC. Protein: CASSFSGTDYTF.

The rearrangement links TRBV4-3 to TRBJ2-1; 10 bases agree with TRBD2. The ends lost 1 base at V and 5 bases at J; junction bases unmatched: 5. Germline lookup yields CDR1 LGHNA and CDR2 YSLEER. This CDR3 region has 16 residues. The CDR3 nucleotides are TGCGCCAGCAGCCAAGCAACTAGCGGGACGAACAATGAGCAGTTCTTC. Translating it yields CASSQATSGTNNEQFF.

In DNA form, the CDR3 reads TGTGCCAGCACCCCAGCGGGGGGAACAGATACGCAGTATTTT. As protein: CASTPAGGTDTQYF. The V and J genes are TRBV7-2 and TRBJ2-3; 9 bases line up with TRBD2. This CDR3 contains 14 residues. The trim removed 7 bases at V and 3 bases at J, leaving 5 bases unmatched. Germline V lookup: CDR1 SGHTA, CDR2 FQGNSA.

This clone was recorded only once. V usage is TRBV6-1 and J usage is TRBJ1-1, with D hard to call. The CDR3 extends over 15 amino acids. V lost 1 base and J lost 1, with 10 bases in between. Germline CDR1 MNHNS, CDR2 SASEGT. The CDR3 protein is CASSEVDVKNTEAFF. The CDR3 DNA reads TGTGCCAGCAGTGAAGTGGACGTAAAGAACACTGAAGCTTTCTTT.

This chain connects TRBV6-5 to TRBJ1-5; no definite D call. This CDR3 contains 15 residues. The germline V gene encodes CDR1 MNHEY and CDR2 SVGAGI. V lost 6 bases and J lost 5, with 17 bases in between. The CDR3 loop reads CASSPGAALYQPQHF. In DNA, the CDR3 is TGTGCCAGCAGCCCGGGAGCCGCGTTATATCAGCCCCAGCATTTT.

The chain couples TRBV9 to TRBJ1-2, with TRBD1 as a possible D gene (6 bases). Germline V CDR1 and CDR2: SGDLS, YYNGEE. The length of the CDR3 is 14 residues. The V gene lost 5 bases and the J gene lost 0 bases, with 11 bases spanning the gap. This CDR3 reads CASRRDNSNYGYTF. The CDR3 DNA follows: TGTGCCAGCAGGAGGGACAATTCTAACTATGGCTACACCTTC. Full variable domain (outside the CDR3, taken from reference TRBV9 and TRBJ1-2): DSGVTQTPKHLITATGQRVTLRCSPRSGDLSVYWYQQSLDQGLQFLIQYYNGEERAKGNILERFSAQQFPDLHSELNLSSLELGDSALYFCASRRDNSNYGYTFGSGTRLTVV.

J is TRBJ1-5 and V is TRBV4-1, with D unresolved. The V gene lost 1 base and the J gene lost 2 bases, with 12 bases spanning the gap. CDR3 length: 16 amino acids. Germline V lookup: CDR1 MGHRA, CDR2 YSYEKL. The CDR3 DNA sequence: TGCGCCAGCAGCCAAGTTGACGAGATGGGCAATCAGCCCCAGCATTTT. Amino acids: CASSQVDEMGNQPQHF.

V is TRBV19 and J is TRBJ1-1, with no clear D. In germline, CDR1 is LNHDA, CDR2 SQIVND (reference sequence). V shed 3 bases and J shed 4 bases, with 6 bases lying between them. There are 12 residues in the CDR3. The CDR3 DNA is TGTGCCAGTAGTATGGGGAGCACTGAAGCTTTCTTT. Translating gives CASSMGSTEAFF.

The chain recombines TRBV30 with TRBJ1-3; D remains unclear. V lost 7 bases to trimming and J lost 0 bases, with 7 bases between them. Per the germline V gene, CDR1 is GTSNPN and CDR2 is SVGIG (reference sequence). The length of the CDR3 is 12 residues. CDR3 sequence: CAFSSSGNTIYF. DNA for the CDR3: TGTGCCTTCTCAAGCTCTGGAAACACCATATATTTT.

About this clone itself: The same CDR3 is also encoded by other DNA sequences in this sample. The rearrangement joins TRBV29-1 to TRBJ1-5; 8 bases match TRBD1. Germline V gene data show CDR1 as SQVTM and CDR2 as ANQGSEA. This CDR3 has 13 residues. Losses at the gene ends were 7 bases for V and 2 bases for J; bases not matched to a gene: 4. CDR3 amino acids: CSAGQGGNQPQHF. The CDR3 DNA follows: TGCAGCGCCGGACAGGGAGGCAATCAGCCCCAGCATTTT.

The J gene is TRBJ1-2, the V gene TRBV2; TRBD1 matches at 9 bases. V was clipped by 2 bases and J by 8 bases; unmatched bases: 6. The germline CDR1 and CDR2 sequences are SNHLY and FYNNEI. The CDR3 length is 14 residues. The CDR3 sequence: CASSEWTGDLGYTF. The CDR3 DNA reads TGTGCCAGCAGTGAATGGACAGGGGATTTAGGCTACACCTTC.

V usage is TRBV7-9 and J usage is TRBJ1-1; perhaps TRBD1 as D (5 bases). Germline loops: CDR1 SEHNR, CDR2 FQNEAQ (reference sequence). Trimming pared 1 base from V and 1 base from J, leaving 10 bases between. There are 15 residues in the CDR3. CDR3 in amino acids: CASSLGWGRNTEAFF. CDR3 in DNA: TGTGCCAGCAGCTTAGGGTGGGGGAGGAACACTGAAGCTTTCTTT.